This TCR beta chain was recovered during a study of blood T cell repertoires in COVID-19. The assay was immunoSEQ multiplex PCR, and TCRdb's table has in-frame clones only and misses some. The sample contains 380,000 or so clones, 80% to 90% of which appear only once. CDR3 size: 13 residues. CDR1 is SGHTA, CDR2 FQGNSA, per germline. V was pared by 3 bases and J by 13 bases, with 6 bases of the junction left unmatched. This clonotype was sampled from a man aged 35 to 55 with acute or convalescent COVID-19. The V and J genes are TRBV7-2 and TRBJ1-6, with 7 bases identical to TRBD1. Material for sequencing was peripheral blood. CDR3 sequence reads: CASSFSPRGPLHF. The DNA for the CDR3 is TGTGCCAGCAGCTTTAGCCCCAGGGGGCCCCTCCACTTT. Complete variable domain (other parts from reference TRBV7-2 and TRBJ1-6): GAGVSQSPSNKVTEKGKDVELRCDPISGHTALYWYRQSLGQGLEFLIYFQGNSAPDKSGLPSDRFSAERTGGSVSTLTIQRTQQEDSAVYLCASSFSPRGPLHFGNGTRLTVT.